The 29 T cell receptor beta chains below were found in one sample sequenced in a study of T cells in Graves' hyperthyroidism and ophthalmopathy. RNA transcripts gave rise to amplified TCR beta CDR3 regions. HTBI primers were employed in a first-round RT-PCR of the TCR CDR3. Each CDR3 protein is one row after TCRdb ran MiXCR on the multiplex PCR reads. Of 600,000 or so distinct CDR3 sequences listed, around 15% are singletons. Sequencing used blood. Receptor source: a woman aged 25-40 years with Graves' hyperthyroidism.

This clonotype was seen only a few times. The gene calls are TRBV5-4 and TRBJ2-7; either TRBD1 or TRBD2 may fit D (5 bases each). With 4 bases removed from V and 2 bases from J, the gap between germline ends came to 10 bases. CDR1 and CDR2 from the germline V gene are SGHNT and YYREEE (reference sequence). This CDR3 region has 13 residues. CDR3 bases: TGTGCCAGCAGCGAGAGGGGAACCTACGAGCAGTACTTC. It specifies CASSERGTYEQYF.

This clonotype was recorded a few times. This chain links TRBV2 with TRBJ2-2; 13 nucleotides agree with TRBD2. V lost 6 bases to trimming and J lost 6 bases; unmatched junction nucleotides: 4. The CDR3 extends over 15 amino acids. CDR1 SNHLY and CDR2 FYNNEI come from the germline V gene. CDR3 sequence: CASRRTSGSSGELFF. CDR3 coding DNA: TGTGCCAGCAGAAGGACTAGCGGGAGTTCCGGGGAGCTGTTTTTT.

This clonotype was detected ten times or more. The J gene is TRBJ2-5, the V gene TRBV7-8; no clear D. Trimming took off 3 bases at V and 9 bases at J, with 17 bases between the two ends. This CDR3 is built from 14 residues. Germline V gene sequence: CDR1 SGHVS, CDR2 FQNEAQ. CDR3 DNA sequence: TGTGCCAGCAGCTTGCCGACCCTCGTCGTGGCCCAGTACTTC. This encodes CASSLPTLVVAQYF.

This clonotype occurred many times. V and J are TRBV25-1 and TRBJ2-1; the D gene is possibly TRBD1 (6 bases). V shed 4 bases and J shed 6 bases, with 16 bases lying between them. The CDR3 spans 15 residues. Germline CDR1 reads MGHDK; CDR2 reads SYGVNS. The CDR3 coding sequence is TGTGCCAGCAGTGGCTTTGCGAGGGGGAGCAATGAGCAGTTCTTC. It translates to CASSGFARGSNEQFF.

This clonotype occurred many times. The chain employs TRBV28 and TRBJ1-1; D uncertain. This CDR3 is built from 13 residues. V was trimmed by 10 bases and J by 0 bases, leaving 12 bases between them. CDR1 MDHEN and CDR2 SYDVKM come from the germline V gene. The CDR3 sequence: CATINPMNTEAFF. In DNA form, the CDR3 reads TGTGCCACCATAAACCCTATGAACACTGAAGCTTTCTTT. Together with reference TRBV28 and TRBJ1-1, the CDR3 gives the full variable domain: DVKVTQSSRYLVKRTGEKVFLECVQDMDHENMFWYRQDPGLGLRLIYFSYDVKMKEKGDIPEGYSVSREKKERFSLILESASTNQTSMYLCATINPMNTEAFFGQGTRLTVV.

This clonotype was seen more than once but under ten times. The chain links TRBV20-1 to TRBJ2-3; 12 bases map to TRBD2. Germline V lookup: CDR1 DFQATT, CDR2 SNEGSKA (reference sequence). The J segment lost 5 bases and the V segment lost 6 bases, leaving 9 bases of the junction unmatched. The CDR3 covers 15 residues. CDR3 nucleotides: TGCAGTGCCAACCGACTAGCGGGAGTGAGAGATACGCAGTATTTT. Protein product: CSANRLAGVRDTQYF.

This chain uses TRBV19 with TRBJ1-5; D gene uncertain. Germline V lookup: CDR1 LNHDA, CDR2 SQIVND (reference sequence). The CDR3 totals 15 residues. The germline V and J ends were trimmed by 5 bases and 2 bases, with 13 bases remaining between them. The CDR3 region has the DNA TGTGCCAGTAGTTGGGCAGACGGGGGCAATCAGCCCCAGCATTTT. Translation gives CASSWADGGNQPQHF.

The chain employs TRBV7-6 and TRBJ1-5, with D possibly being TRBD1 (6 bases). The V gene's germline CDR1 is SGHVS and CDR2 FNYEAQ. The CDR3 runs to 16 residues. Trimming shortened V by 1 base and J by 7 bases, and 17 bases separated the two germline ends. The chain's CDR3 is CASSLGSGGAGQPQHF. The DNA for the CDR3 is TGTGCCAGCAGCTTAGGGTCGGGGGGGGCGGGACAGCCCCAGCATTTT.

This clonotype has just a few counts. CDR3 loop: CSARGQGGHTDTQYF. In DNA form, the CDR3 reads TGCAGTGCTAGAGGGCAGGGAGGCCACACAGATACGCAGTATTTT. This sequence joins TRBV20-1 and TRBJ2-3; D is perhaps TRBD2 (6 bases). The CDR3 loop spans 15 amino acids. V dropped 1 base and J dropped 2 bases, with 13 bases sitting between them. The germline V gene encodes CDR1 DFQATT and CDR2 SNEGSKA (reference sequence).

This clonotype has a count of ten or more. This chain uses TRBV30 with TRBJ1-5; D ambiguous. Germline V gene data show CDR1 as GTSNPN and CDR2 as SVGIG (reference sequence). The germline V and J ends were trimmed by 1 base and 0 bases, with 4 bases remaining between them. The length of the CDR3 is 13 residues. DNA for the CDR3: TGTGCCTGGAGTGGAGATAGCAATCAGCCCCAGCATTTT. Translating it yields CAWSGDSNQPQHF.

This clonotype was found many times. This chain uses TRBV30 with TRBJ1-2; 8 bases fit TRBD1. The V gene end was trimmed by 8 bases and the J gene end by 10 bases; junction bases not matched to a gene: 9. Germline V gene data show CDR1 as GTSNPN and CDR2 as SVGIG (reference sequence). There are 11 residues in the CDR3. The CDR3 DNA reads TGTGCCCGAATCGACAGGGGAGACTACACCTTC. As protein: CARIDRGDYTF.

This clonotype was seen many times. The rearrangement uses TRBV30 and TRBJ1-5; 9 bases align to TRBD1. CDR1 GTSNPN and CDR2 SVGIG come from the germline V gene (reference sequence). V shed 2 bases, J shed 2 bases, and the junction held 7 bases outside the gene matches. This CDR3 spans 16 amino acids. The chain's CDR3 is CAWSPPQGARNQPQHF. The CDR3 DNA follows: TGTGCCTGGAGTCCACCACAGGGGGCTCGCAATCAGCCCCAGCATTTT.

The sample holds a few counts of this clonotype. The rearrangement links TRBV6-2 or TRBV6-3 to TRBJ1-5; no clear D gene. The V gene lost 0 bases and the J gene lost 5 bases, with 11 bases spanning the gap. The CDR3 has 15 residues. Germline values: CDR1 MNHEY, CDR2 SVGEGT. CDR3 nucleotides: TGTGCCAGCAGTTACTCTCCGGGAGTAGATCAGCCCCAGCATTTT. This translates into CASSYSPGVDQPQHF.

This clonotype was seen repeatedly, ten times or more. The chain employs TRBV28 and TRBJ2-2, with a possible D match to TRBD1 (5 bases). The CDR3 is 15 residues long. CDR1 and CDR2 (germline): MDHEN, SYDVKM. The ends were cut back, 8 bases at V and 2 bases at J, with 15 bases in the middle. The CDR3 DNA is TGTGCCAGCCGGCGAGTGACAGTTAACACCGGGGAGCTGTTTTTT. This codes for CASRRVTVNTGELFF.

The V and J genes are TRBV19 and TRBJ2-7, with TRBD1 matching over 12 bases. Germline values: CDR1 LNHDA, CDR2 SQIVND (reference sequence). The CDR3 length is 17 residues. With 3 bases clipped from V and 5 bases from J, the junction kept 11 bases outside the gene matches. This chain's CDR3 is CASSIDAGTGGLNEQYF. In DNA form, the CDR3 reads TGTGCCAGTAGTATCGACGCCGGGACAGGGGGCTTAAACGAGCAGTACTTC.

About this clonotype itself: This clone may be a read error of a much larger clone one base away. This chain connects TRBV28 to TRBJ2-5; the match to TRBD1 covers 8 bases. Germline V gene sequence: CDR1 MDHEN, CDR2 SYDVKM. This CDR3 has 13 residues. CDR3 coding DNA: TGTGCCAGCAGGCCGACAGGGGCAGAGGCCCAGTACTTC. It codes for CASRPTGAEAQYF.

This clonotype was picked up many times. The V and J genes are TRBV20-1 and TRBJ2-7, with D unclear. V lost 2 bases to trimming and J lost 6 bases, with 11 bases between them. The germline CDR1 and CDR2 sequences are DFQATT and SNEGSKA (reference sequence). The CDR3 has 12 residues. In nucleotides, the CDR3 is TGCAGTGCTAGATCCCTCTCGGGCGAGCAGTACTTC. It specifies CSARSLSGEQYF.

This clonotype was detected many times. The V gene is TRBV20-1, the J gene TRBJ1-5; possible D gene TRBD1, 6 bases. Trimming cost V 0 bases and J 3 bases, with 15 bases left between them. The germline V gene has CDR1 DFQATT and CDR2 SNEGSKA (reference sequence). The CDR3 totals 16 residues. The CDR3 protein is CSARDPRTAYNQPQHF. The CDR3 DNA is TGCAGTGCTAGAGACCCCAGGACAGCCTACAATCAGCCCCAGCATTTT.

This clonotype came up a few times. CDR3: CASSLRTGGNTIYF. Written as DNA, the CDR3 is TGTGCCAGCAGCTTAAGAACGGGAGGAAACACCATATATTTT. J is TRBJ1-3 and V is TRBV13; D not certain. CDR3 length: 14 residues. The germline CDR1 and CDR2 sequences are PRHDT and FYEKMQ (reference sequence). Trimming cost V 2 bases and J 4 bases, with 9 bases left between them.

This clonotype was counted many times. Here the CDR3 reads CASKARAGKNIQYF. Here the CDR3 DNA reads TGTGCCAGCAAAGCCAGGGCGGGTAAAAACATTCAGTACTTC. The chain uses TRBV6-1 and TRBJ2-4; D might be TRBD1 or TRBD2, each matching 5 bases. V was pared by 7 bases and J by 4 bases, with 14 bases between. CDR1 MNHNS and CDR2 SASEGT come from the germline V gene. The CDR3 is 14 residues long.

The V gene is TRBV13, the J gene TRBJ2-2; D is perhaps TRBD1 (7 bases). CDR3 size: 16 residues. The germline gives CDR1 PRHDT, CDR2 FYEKMQ (reference sequence). Deletions cut 4 bases from V and 4 bases from J, with 16 bases between. DNA of the CDR3: TGTGCCAGCAGCTGGAGGGGGCAGGGGGTCACCGGGGAGCTGTTTTTT. As protein: CASSWRGQGVTGELFF.

In its sample, this clonotype was seen many times. V usage is TRBV7-9 and J usage is TRBJ2-1; 8 nucleotides agree with TRBD1. The V gene's germline CDR1 is SEHNR and CDR2 FQNEAQ (reference sequence). The CDR3 loop spans 13 amino acids. V shed 5 bases, J shed 9 bases, and the junction held 6 bases outside the gene matches. CDR3 in amino acids: CASSRGQGVEQFF. The CDR3 bases are TGTGCCAGCAGCCGCGGACAGGGAGTTGAGCAGTTCTTC.

This clonotype has a handful of counts. V is TRBV5-1 and J is TRBJ1-2; D uncertain. The CDR3 extends over 16 amino acids. Germline CDR1 and CDR2: SGHRS and YFSETQ. Trimming pared 8 bases from V and 0 bases from J, leaving 20 bases between. CDR3 DNA: TGCGCCAGTCAGCTCTCCCCCGACGGTTCTAACTATGGCTACACCTTC. Translation: CASQLSPDGSNYGYTF.

The CDR3 region has the DNA TGTGCCAGCAGCTGGGGGGGCCCGAACACCGGGGAGCTGTTTTTT. Protein product: CASSWGGPNTGELFF. The chain has TRBV5-8 and TRBJ2-2, with a weak D call TRBD2 (7 bases). Looked up from germline, CDR1 is SGHTS and CDR2 is YDEGEE. Trimming took off 3 bases at V and 0 bases at J, with 9 bases between the two ends. This CDR3 contains 15 residues.

The sample holds many counts of this clonotype. The chain couples TRBV12-3 or TRBV12-4 to TRBJ1-1; a weak D match, TRBD1 (5 bases). The ends were cut back, 5 bases at V and 0 bases at J, with 16 bases in the middle. This CDR3 comprises 16 residues. In DNA, the CDR3 is TGTGCCAGCAGTCCCCGTGGGGCGGTGATGAACACTGAAGCTTTCTTT. Its translation is CASSPRGAVMNTEAFF.

Many counts were recorded for this clonotype. The DNA of the CDR3 is TGTGCCAGCAGTTTTACGGGACAGGGTGACGGGGAGCTGTTTTTT. Translating it yields CASSFTGQGDGELFF. V and J are TRBV28 and TRBJ2-2; TRBD1 matches at 9 bases. J was trimmed by 7 bases and V by 3 bases; bases with no gene match: 6. This CDR3 region has 15 residues. Germline V gene lookup returns CDR1 MDHEN and CDR2 SYDVKM.

Ten or more counts support this clonotype. The genes are TRBV11-2 and TRBJ2-6; unclear D gene. Trimming pared 2 bases from V and 1 base from J, leaving 12 bases between. In germline, CDR1 is SGHAT, CDR2 FQNNGV. This CDR3 spans 17 amino acids. The CDR3 DNA sequence: TGTGCCAGCAGCTTATTCAGCTGGGCTTCTGGGGCCAACGTCCTGACTTTC. It codes for CASSLFSWASGANVLTF.

This clonotype was seen once. The chain recombines TRBV20-1 with TRBJ1-2, with a possible D match to TRBD1 (6 bases). This CDR3 has 16 residues. Germline lookup yields CDR1 DFQATT and CDR2 SNEGSKA (reference sequence). Trimming shortened V by 3 bases and J by 2 bases, and 19 bases separated the two germline ends. CDR3 in amino acids: CSARPPAGGGNYGYTF. The CDR3 nucleotides read TGCAGTGCTAGGCCCCCAGCGGGAGGGGGGAACTATGGCTACACCTTC.

This clonotype was found a few times. In DNA, the CDR3 is TGCGCCAGCAGCTTAACAGGGACCGGCGAGCAGTACTTC. Translated: CASSLTGTGEQYF. The chain couples TRBV5-1 to TRBJ2-7; possible D gene TRBD1, 6 bases. V was cut by 2 bases and J by 6 bases, with 12 bases left in between. This CDR3 has 13 amino acids. In germline, CDR1 is SGHRS, CDR2 YFSETQ.